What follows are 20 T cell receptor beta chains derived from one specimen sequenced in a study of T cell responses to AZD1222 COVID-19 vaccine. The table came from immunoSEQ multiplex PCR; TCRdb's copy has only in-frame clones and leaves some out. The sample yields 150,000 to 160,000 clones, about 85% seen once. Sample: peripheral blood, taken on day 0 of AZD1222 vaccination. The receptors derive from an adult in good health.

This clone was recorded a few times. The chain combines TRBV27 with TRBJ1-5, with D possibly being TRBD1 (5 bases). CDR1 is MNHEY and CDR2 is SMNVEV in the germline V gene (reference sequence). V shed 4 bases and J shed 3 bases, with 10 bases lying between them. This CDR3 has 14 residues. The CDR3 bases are TGTGCCAGCAGTTCGCAGGGTCTCAATCAGCCCCAGCATTTT. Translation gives CASSSQGLNQPQHF.

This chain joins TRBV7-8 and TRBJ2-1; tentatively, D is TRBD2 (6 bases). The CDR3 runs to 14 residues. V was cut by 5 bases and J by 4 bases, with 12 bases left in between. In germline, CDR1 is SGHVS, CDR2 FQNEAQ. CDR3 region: CASSRDGLYNEQFF. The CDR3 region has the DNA TGTGCCAGCAGCAGGGACGGACTATACAATGAGCAGTTCTTC.

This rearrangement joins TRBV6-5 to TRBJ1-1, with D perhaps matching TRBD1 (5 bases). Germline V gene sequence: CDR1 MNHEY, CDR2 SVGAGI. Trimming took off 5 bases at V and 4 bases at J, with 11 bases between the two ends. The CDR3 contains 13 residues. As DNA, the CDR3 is TGTGCCAGCAGTCACGGGACGTCCACTGAAGCTTTCTTT. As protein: CASSHGTSTEAFF.

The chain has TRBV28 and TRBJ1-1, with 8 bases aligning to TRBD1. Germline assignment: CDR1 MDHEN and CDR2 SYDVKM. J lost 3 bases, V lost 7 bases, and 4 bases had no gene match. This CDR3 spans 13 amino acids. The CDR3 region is CASKGQAYTEAFF. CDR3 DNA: TGTGCCAGCAAGGGACAGGCCTACACTGAAGCTTTCTTT.

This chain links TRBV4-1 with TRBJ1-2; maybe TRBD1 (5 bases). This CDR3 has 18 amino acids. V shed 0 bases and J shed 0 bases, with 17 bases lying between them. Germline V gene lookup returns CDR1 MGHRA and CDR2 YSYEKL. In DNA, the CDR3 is TGCGCCAGCAGCCAAGATGGGGAAGGGGCGGTGGCTAACTATGGCTACACCTTC. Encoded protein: CASSQDGEGAVANYGYTF.

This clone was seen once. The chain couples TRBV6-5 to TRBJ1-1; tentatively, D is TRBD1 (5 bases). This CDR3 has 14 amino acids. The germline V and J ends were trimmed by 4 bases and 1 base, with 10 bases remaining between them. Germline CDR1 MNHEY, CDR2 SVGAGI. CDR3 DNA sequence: TGTGCCAGCAGTTGGAGGGGAGGGAACACTGAAGCTTTCTTT. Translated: CASSWRGGNTEAFF.

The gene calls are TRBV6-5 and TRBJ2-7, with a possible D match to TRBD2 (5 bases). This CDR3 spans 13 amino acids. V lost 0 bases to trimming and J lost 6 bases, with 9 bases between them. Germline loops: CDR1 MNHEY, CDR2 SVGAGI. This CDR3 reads CASSYSSGIEQYF. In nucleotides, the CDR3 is TGTGCCAGCAGTTACTCCTCCGGGATCGAGCAGTACTTC.

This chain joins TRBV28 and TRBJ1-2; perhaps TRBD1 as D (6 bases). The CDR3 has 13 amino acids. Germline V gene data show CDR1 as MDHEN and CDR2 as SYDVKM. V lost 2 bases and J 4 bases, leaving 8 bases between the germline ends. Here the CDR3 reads CASSLRGAYGYTF. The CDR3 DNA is TGTGCCAGCAGTTTAAGGGGGGCCTATGGCTACACCTTC.

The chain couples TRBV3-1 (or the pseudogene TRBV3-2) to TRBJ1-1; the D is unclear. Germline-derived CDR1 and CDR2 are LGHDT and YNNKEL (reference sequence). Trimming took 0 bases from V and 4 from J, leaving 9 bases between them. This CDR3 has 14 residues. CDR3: CASSQELPGTEAFF. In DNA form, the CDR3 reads TGTGCCAGCAGCCAAGAATTACCGGGCACTGAAGCTTTCTTT.

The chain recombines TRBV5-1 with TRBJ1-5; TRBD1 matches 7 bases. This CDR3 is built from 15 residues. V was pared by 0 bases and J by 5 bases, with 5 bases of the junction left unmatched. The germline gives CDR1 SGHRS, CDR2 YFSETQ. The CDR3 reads CASSLVGGGYQPQHF. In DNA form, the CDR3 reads TGCGCCAGCAGCTTGGTTGGAGGGGGCTATCAGCCCCAGCATTTT. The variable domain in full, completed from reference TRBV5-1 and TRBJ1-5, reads KAGVTQTPRYLIKTRGQQVTLSCSPISGHRSVSWYQQTPGQGLQFLFEYFSETQRNKGNFPGRFSGRQFSNSRSEMNVSTLELGDSALYLCASSLVGGGYQPQHFGDGTRLSIL.

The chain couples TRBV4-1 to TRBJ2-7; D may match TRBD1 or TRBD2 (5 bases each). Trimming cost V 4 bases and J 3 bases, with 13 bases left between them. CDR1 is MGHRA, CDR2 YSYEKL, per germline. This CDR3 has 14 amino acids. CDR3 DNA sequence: TGCGCCAGCAGCCCCGGGACGGATTTCTACGAGCAGTACTTC. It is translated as CASSPGTDFYEQYF.

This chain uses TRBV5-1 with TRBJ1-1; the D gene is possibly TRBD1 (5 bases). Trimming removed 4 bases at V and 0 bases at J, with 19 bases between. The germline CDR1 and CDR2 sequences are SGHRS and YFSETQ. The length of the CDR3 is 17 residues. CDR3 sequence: CASSLLETADLNTEAFF. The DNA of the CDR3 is TGCGCCAGCAGCCTGCTCGAGACAGCTGATTTGAACACTGAAGCTTTCTTT.

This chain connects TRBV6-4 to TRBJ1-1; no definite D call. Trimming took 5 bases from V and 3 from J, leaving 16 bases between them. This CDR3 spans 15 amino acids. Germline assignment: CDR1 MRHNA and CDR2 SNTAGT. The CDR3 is CASSLPRLLDTEAFF. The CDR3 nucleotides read TGTGCCAGCAGTCTTCCCAGGCTCCTCGACACTGAAGCTTTCTTT.

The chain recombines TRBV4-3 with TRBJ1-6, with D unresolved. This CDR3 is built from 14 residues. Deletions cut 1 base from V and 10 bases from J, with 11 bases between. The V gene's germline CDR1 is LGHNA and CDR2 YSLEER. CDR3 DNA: TGCGCCAGCAGCCAAGTGGGAGGAGACTCACCCCTCCACTTT. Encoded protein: CASSQVGGDSPLHF.

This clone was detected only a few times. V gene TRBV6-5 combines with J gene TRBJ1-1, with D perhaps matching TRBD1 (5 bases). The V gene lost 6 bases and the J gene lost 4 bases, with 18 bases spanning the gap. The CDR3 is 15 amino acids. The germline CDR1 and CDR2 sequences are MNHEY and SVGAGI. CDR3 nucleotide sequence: TGTGCCAGCAGCGGGGGAGTGGTGGCGAGCACTGAAGCTTTCTTT. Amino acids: CASSGGVVASTEAFF.

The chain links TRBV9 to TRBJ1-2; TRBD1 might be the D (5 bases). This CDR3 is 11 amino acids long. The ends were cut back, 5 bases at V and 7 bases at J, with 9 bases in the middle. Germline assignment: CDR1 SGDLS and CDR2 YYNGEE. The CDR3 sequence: CASSAGGGYTF. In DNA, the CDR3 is TGTGCCAGCAGTGCGGGGGGTGGCTACACCTTC.

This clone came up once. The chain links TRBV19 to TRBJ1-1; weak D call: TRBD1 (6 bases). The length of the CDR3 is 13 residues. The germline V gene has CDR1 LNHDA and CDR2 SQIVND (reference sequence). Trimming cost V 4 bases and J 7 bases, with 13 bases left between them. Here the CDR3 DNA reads TGTGCCAGTAGTACCCGGGGGCAGTTTGAAGCTTTCTTT. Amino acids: CASSTRGQFEAFF.

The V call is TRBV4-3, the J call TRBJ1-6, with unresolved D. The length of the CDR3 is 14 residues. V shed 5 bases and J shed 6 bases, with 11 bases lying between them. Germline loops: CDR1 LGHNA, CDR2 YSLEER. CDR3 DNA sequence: TGCGCCAGCAGCTCTCTGGACGTTAATTCACCCCTCCACTTT. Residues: CASSSLDVNSPLHF.

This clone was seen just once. The CDR3 here is CASSFEPRNQPQHF. The CDR3 nucleotides read TGTGCCAGCAGCTTCGAGCCAAGGAATCAGCCCCAGCATTTT. The chain uses TRBV7-2 and TRBJ1-5, with D unclear. Germline V CDR1 and CDR2: SGHTA, FQGNSA. The CDR3 consists of 14 residues. V shed 3 bases and J shed 4 bases, with 10 bases lying between them.

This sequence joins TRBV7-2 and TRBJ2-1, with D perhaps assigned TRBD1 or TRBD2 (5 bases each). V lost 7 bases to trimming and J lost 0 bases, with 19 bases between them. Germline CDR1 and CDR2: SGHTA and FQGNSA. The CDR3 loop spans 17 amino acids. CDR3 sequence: CASTPTGRASSYNEQFF. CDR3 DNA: TGTGCCAGCACCCCAACGGGGCGGGCCAGCTCCTACAATGAGCAGTTCTTC.